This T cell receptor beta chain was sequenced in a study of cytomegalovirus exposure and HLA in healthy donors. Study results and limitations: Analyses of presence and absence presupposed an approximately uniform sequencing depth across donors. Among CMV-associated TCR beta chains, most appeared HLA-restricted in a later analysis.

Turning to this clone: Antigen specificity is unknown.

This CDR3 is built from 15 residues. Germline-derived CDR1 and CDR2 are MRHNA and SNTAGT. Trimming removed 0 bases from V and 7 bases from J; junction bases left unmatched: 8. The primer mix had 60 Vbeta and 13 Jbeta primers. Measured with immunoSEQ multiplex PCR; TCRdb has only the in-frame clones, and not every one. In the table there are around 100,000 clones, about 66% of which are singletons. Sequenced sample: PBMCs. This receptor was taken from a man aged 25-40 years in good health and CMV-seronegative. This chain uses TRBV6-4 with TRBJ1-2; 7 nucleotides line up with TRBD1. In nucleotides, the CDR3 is TGTGCCAGCAGTGACTCGAACCCAGGGGGTGTTGGCTACACCTTC. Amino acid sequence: CASSDSNPGGVGYTF.